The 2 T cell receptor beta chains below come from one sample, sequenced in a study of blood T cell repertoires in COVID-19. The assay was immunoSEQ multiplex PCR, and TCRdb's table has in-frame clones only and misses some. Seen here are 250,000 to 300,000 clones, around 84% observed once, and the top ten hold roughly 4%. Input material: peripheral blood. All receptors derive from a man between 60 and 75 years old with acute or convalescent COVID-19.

For the CDR3, the DNA is TGTGCCAGCAGCCGCAGGGGGGTTGAAGCTTTCTTT. It yields the protein CASSRRGVEAFF. The rearrangement links TRBV7-2 to TRBJ1-1; 7 bases match TRBD1. The CDR3 contains 12 residues. Germline V CDR1 and CDR2: SGHTA, FQGNSA. V trimming: 5 bases; J trimming: 7 bases; junction bases outside the gene matches: 4.

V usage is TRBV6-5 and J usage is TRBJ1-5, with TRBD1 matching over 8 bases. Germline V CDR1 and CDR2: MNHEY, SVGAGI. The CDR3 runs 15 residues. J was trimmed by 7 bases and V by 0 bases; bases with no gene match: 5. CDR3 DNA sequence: TGTGCCAGCAGTTACTCCAGGACAGGGCTACAGCCCCAGCATTTT. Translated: CASSYSRTGLQPQHF.